The 5 T cell receptor beta chains in this list originate from one sample, sequenced in a study of T-cell reconstitution after alpha-beta-depleted transplantation in children. Unique molecular identifiers were incorporated during preparation of the TCRbeta library. TCRdb itself ran the PCR reads through MiXCR, one entry per CDR3 protein. The sample lists 250,000 to 300,000 distinct CDR3 sequences; over 9% were seen once. The source material was PBMCs, sampled before TCRalphabeta/CD19-depleted stem cell transplant. These receptors were collected from a boy under three years old with acute myeloid leukemia, due to receive a stem cell transplant.

In its sample, this clonotype was seen many times. The chain combines TRBV3-2 with TRBJ2-6; the table's D call of TRBD2 was not tested on the DNA. TRBV3-2 is noted as a pseudogene. There are 20 residues in the CDR3. The CDR3 is CASSQVAAGQRYSGANVLTF. CDR3 sequence (DNA): TGTGCCAGCAGCCAAGTTGCAGCCGGACAGCGGTACTCTGGGGCCAACGTCCTGACTTTC.

This clonotype was seen ten or more times. The chain combines TRBV5-1 with TRBJ2-7; D is possibly TRBD2 (5 bases). The CDR3 is 16 residues long. V lost 2 bases and J lost 0, with 15 bases in between. The germline gives CDR1 SGHRS, CDR2 YFSETQ. The CDR3 reads CASSFGRRISSYEQYF. The CDR3 DNA follows: TGCGCCAGCAGCTTTGGCCGGAGGATAAGCTCCTACGAGCAGTACTTC.

This clonotype was detected once. The chain has TRBV18 and TRBJ2-5, with D unclear. The germline V gene encodes CDR1 KGHSH and CDR2 LQKENI. The V and J ends lost 4 bases and 1 base respectively, with 4 bases between them. The CDR3 covers 12 residues. CDR3 nucleotides: TGTGCCAGCTCACAGATCCAAGAGACCCAGTACTTC. This translates into CASSQIQETQYF.

About this clonotype itself: This may come from a read error, since a much larger clone is one base off. This chain connects TRBV4-3 to TRBJ2-3; possibly TRBD2 for D (6 bases). Germline values: CDR1 LGHNA, CDR2 YSLEER. The CDR3 spans 14 residues. Trimming left V 8 bases short and J 4 bases short, with 16 bases between. CDR3: CASRLARVPDTQYF. The CDR3 DNA is TGCGCCAGCCGGCTAGCGCGAGTCCCAGATACGCAGTATTTT.

This clonotype was observed a few times. The chain uses TRBV7-3 and TRBJ2-7; TRBD1 aligns across 11 bases. CDR1 is SGHTA and CDR2 is FQGTGA in the germline V gene. After removal of 8 bases from V and 3 bases from J, the junction contained 6 bases not matched to a gene. The CDR3 length is 14 residues. The CDR3 nucleotides are TGTGCCAGCCCTAGGACAGGGGGCCGCTACGAGCAGTACTTC. Protein: CASPRTGGRYEQYF.